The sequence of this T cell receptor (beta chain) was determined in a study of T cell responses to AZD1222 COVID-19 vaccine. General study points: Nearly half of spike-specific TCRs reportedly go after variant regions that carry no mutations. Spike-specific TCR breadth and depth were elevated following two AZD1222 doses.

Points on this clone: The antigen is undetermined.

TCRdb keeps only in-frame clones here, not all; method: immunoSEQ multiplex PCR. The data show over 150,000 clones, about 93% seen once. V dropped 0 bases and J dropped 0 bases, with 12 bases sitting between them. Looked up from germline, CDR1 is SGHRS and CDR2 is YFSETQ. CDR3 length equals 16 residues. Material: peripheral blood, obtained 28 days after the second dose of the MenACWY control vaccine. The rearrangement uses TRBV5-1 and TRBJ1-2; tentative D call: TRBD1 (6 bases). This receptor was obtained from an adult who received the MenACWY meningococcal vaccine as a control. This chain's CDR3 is CASSLGDTGANYGYTF. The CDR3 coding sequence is TGCGCCAGCAGCTTGGGGGACACCGGAGCTAACTATGGCTACACCTTC.